This T cell receptor (beta chain) comes out of a study of T cell responses to AZD1222 COVID-19 vaccine. Turning to the study itself: Pooling covered second doses at about 4 or about 12 weeks.

TCRdb keeps only in-frame clones here, not all; method: immunoSEQ multiplex PCR. This table has 35,000 to 55,000 clones, 75% to 85% appearing once. As concerns this clone: Its matching antigen is unknown.

Germline V gene lookup returns CDR1 MDHEN and CDR2 SYDVKM. V lost 6 bases, J lost 7 bases, and 9 bases lay in between. The CDR3 is made up of 12 amino acids. General study results and limits: The study sampled repertoires only after the peak T cell response. The study found Spike-specific TCR breadth and depth rose after two AZD1222 doses. Only a handful of people who got AZD1222 tested seropositive at baseline.

The chain recombines TRBV28 with TRBJ2-2; D not certain. This receptor was obtained from an adult in good health. This specimen was peripheral blood, taken on day 0 of AZD1222 vaccination. CDR3 amino acids: CASSLPLGELFF. The CDR3 coding sequence is TGTGCCAGCAGCCTCCCACTCGGGGAGCTGTTTTTT.